The 8 T cell receptor beta chains reported below all come from one sample, sequenced in a study of sequential checkpoint blockade in melanoma. This sample's treatment: randomized to nivolumab then ipilimumab (arm A) or the reverse (arm B). Some clones are missing from TCRdb's copy, which holds only in-frame ones; the method was immunoSEQ multiplex PCR. Here the sample spans some 26,000 clones, 70% to 80% being singletons. This sample comprised CD8+ T cells sorted from blood (inferred from file names), obtained from a patient given nivolumab and ipilimumab in sequence. The origin of the receptors is a human donor with melanoma.

The chain is built from TRBV7-9 and TRBJ1-1, with a tentative D call TRBD1 (5 bases). Trimming cost V 10 bases and J 6 bases, with 15 bases left between them. This CDR3 comprises 12 residues. CDR1 SEHNR and CDR2 FQNEAQ come from the germline V gene (reference sequence). This CDR3 is CAIPGPGAEAFF. CDR3 nucleotide sequence: TGTGCCATCCCAGGGCCGGGGGCTGAAGCTTTCTTT.

J is TRBJ1-1 and V is TRBV7-2; 7 nucleotides match TRBD1. This CDR3 region has 14 residues. Trimming took 3 bases from V and 5 from J; bases not matched to a gene: 6. Germline V gene data show CDR1 as SGHTA and CDR2 as FQGNSA. CDR3 bases: TGTGCCAGCAGCTTGCTTACAGGGGCAACTGAAGCTTTCTTT. It codes for CASSLLTGATEAFF. The variable domain in full, with the rest retrieved from reference TRBV7-2 and TRBJ1-1, is GAGVSQSPSNKVTEKGKDVELRCDPISGHTALYWYRQSLGQGLEFLIYFQGNSAPDKSGLPSDRFSAERTGGSVSTLTIQRTQQEDSAVYLCASSLLTGATEAFFGQGTRLTVV.

The rearrangement joins TRBV9 to TRBJ1-1; D might be TRBD1 (5 bases). CDR1 is SGDLS, CDR2 YYNGEE, per germline. Trimming shortened V by 4 bases and J by 5 bases, and 9 bases separated the two germline ends. The CDR3 length is 12 residues. The CDR3 bases are TGTGCCAGCAGCCCACAGGCGACTGAAGCTTTCTTT. This translates into CASSPQATEAFF.

CDR3 amino acids: CASSLWESSYEQYF. The DNA of the CDR3 is TGTGCCAGCAGCTTGTGGGAGAGCTCCTACGAGCAGTACTTC. V gene TRBV13 combines with J gene TRBJ2-7; D is perhaps TRBD2 (5 bases). V lost 3 bases and J 0 bases, leaving 9 bases between the germline ends. The CDR3 extends over 14 amino acids. CDR1 and CDR2 (germline): PRHDT, FYEKMQ (reference sequence).

The chain is built from TRBV4-1 and TRBJ2-7; 8 nucleotides align to TRBD1. Germline loops: CDR1 MGHRA, CDR2 YSYEKL. The CDR3 runs 16 residues. Trimming cost V 0 bases and J 3 bases; bases outside gene matches: 7. CDR3 nucleotide sequence: TGCGCCAGCAGCCAAGATGCCGGGACAGGCTACTACGAGCAGTACTTC. Its translation is CASSQDAGTGYYEQYF.

The chain employs TRBV2 and TRBJ1-3; the D gene is possibly TRBD1 (6 bases). Looked up from germline, CDR1 is SNHLY and CDR2 is FYNNEI. The CDR3 contains 14 residues. Trimming removed 6 bases at V and 1 base at J, with 10 bases between. The CDR3: CASREQGSGNTIYF. DNA for the CDR3: TGTGCCAGCAGGGAACAGGGTTCTGGAAACACCATATATTTT.

The chain has TRBV27 and TRBJ1-5, with D perhaps TRBD1 (5 bases). V was shortened by 5 bases and J by 10 bases, with 15 bases between the two germline ends. The CDR3 consists of 13 residues. Germline V gives CDR1 MNHEY, CDR2 SMNVEV (reference sequence). In DNA, the CDR3 is TGTGCCAGCAGTCGGGACTCCTATAGCCCCCAGCATTTT. It encodes CASSRDSYSPQHF.

The rearrangement links TRBV7-9 to TRBJ2-7, with 7 bases identical to TRBD1. The V gene end was trimmed by 0 bases and the J gene end by 2 bases; junction bases not matched to a gene: 1. The CDR3 is 14 residues long. CDR1 SEHNR and CDR2 FQNEAQ come from the germline V gene (reference sequence). As DNA, the CDR3 is TGTGCCAGCAGCTTAGCCGGGACAGCCTACGAGCAGTACTTC. This codes for CASSLAGTAYEQYF.